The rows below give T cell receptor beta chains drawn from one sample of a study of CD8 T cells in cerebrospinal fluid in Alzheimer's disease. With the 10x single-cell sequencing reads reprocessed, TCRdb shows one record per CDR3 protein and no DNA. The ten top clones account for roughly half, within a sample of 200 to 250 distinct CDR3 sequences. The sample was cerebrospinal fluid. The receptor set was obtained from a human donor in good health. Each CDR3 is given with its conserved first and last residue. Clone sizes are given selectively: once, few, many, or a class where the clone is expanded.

CASSFSTGGQYEAFF	TRBJ1-1	large	TRBV27
CASSQDRVTEGYTF	TRBJ1-2	medium-sized	TRBV4-1
CASSSIVRQPLADTQYF	TRBJ2-3	large	TRBV23-1
CASSADSNTEAFF	TRBJ1-1	medium-sized	TRBV2
CASTPGQLMNTEAFF	TRBJ1-1	NA	TRBV19
CASSRESSYEQYF	TRBJ2-7	NA	TRBV19
CATSRFPAGGSGELFF	TRBJ2-2	NA	TRBV15
CASSGAGVVLETQYF	TRBJ2-5	large	TRBV10-2
CSASGTGFGYTF	TRBJ1-2	medium-sized	TRBV20-1
CASSQPTGPRQPQHF	TRBJ1-5	NA	TRBV23-1
CASSYGGSGNTIYF	TRBJ1-3	NA	TRBV5-8
CASIGGNTEAFF	TRBJ1-1	NA	TRBV10-2
CASSSLRDRGINEQFF	TRBJ2-1	medium-sized	TRBV27
CASSYPGGDYQPQHF	TRBJ1-5	medium-sized	TRBV5-8
CASSRVPQGRENIQYF	TRBJ2-4	large	TRBV18
CSAESAESSGGIGTDTQYF	TRBJ2-3	hyperexpanded	TRBV20-1
CASSPGIEQYF	TRBJ2-7	medium-sized	TRBV18
CASSQGGSSKEQYF	TRBJ2-7	medium-sized	TRBV27
CASSHLPGRGQGNEQFF	TRBJ2-1	hyperexpanded	TRBV14
CASSVTGGQETQYF	TRBJ2-5	medium-sized	TRBV18
CATSREQGVDTQYF	TRBJ2-3	large	TRBV15
CASSINEKLFF	TRBJ1-4	medium-sized	TRBV19